This record covers a single T cell receptor beta chain. V dropped 0 bases and J dropped 4 bases, with 13 bases sitting between them. CDR1 and CDR2 from the germline V gene are ENHRY and SYGVKD. The CDR3 runs 16 residues. Per the study methods: Amplification of reference gene primers provided the estimated nucleated cell counts. TCRdb's copy holds only in-frame clones and misses some; the assay was immunoSEQ multiplex PCR. Clone size and the V and J calls come from that table; the DNA yielded D and trimming. The table shows under 85,000 clones, with 70% to 90% occurring only once. This sample stems from a study of blood T cell repertoires in COVID-19. Whole-study context: Acute and convalescent COVID-19 samples came from the United States, Italy and Spain. PBMCs, B-cell-depleted T cells, or T cells were the source of the cDNA or gDNA that made up the material.

This clonotype originated in a woman aged 80 or over with active or convalescent COVID-19. Sequences were obtained from peripheral blood. The rearrangement uses TRBV10-3 and TRBJ1-3; D is possibly TRBD1 (5 bases). In nucleotides, the CDR3 is TGTGCCATCAGTGAGTCGAGCGGGGGAGGAGGAAACACCATATATTTT. Its protein is CAISESSGGGGNTIYF.